One sample yielded the 22 T cell receptor beta chains listed below, sequenced in a study of cytomegalovirus exposure and HLA in healthy donors. With 60 Vbeta and 13 Jbeta primers, the PCR was carried out. Some clones are missing from TCRdb's copy, which holds only in-frame ones; the method was immunoSEQ multiplex PCR. The sample includes around 110,000 clones, 70% of them seen just once. The sample comprised PBMCs. The receptors were gathered from a man in his thirties or forties in good health and CMV-seropositive.

To note about this clone: Other nucleotide sequences in the sample specify the same CDR3. This rearrangement joins TRBV27 to TRBJ1-2; TRBD1 might be the D (6 bases). Trimming removed 5 bases from V and 0 bases from J, with 13 bases in between. This CDR3 is built from 15 residues. Germline CDR1 MNHEY, CDR2 SMNVEV (reference sequence). CDR3 region: CASSPSGQPNYGYTF. Here the CDR3 DNA reads TGTGCCAGCAGTCCCTCCGGACAGCCTAACTATGGCTACACCTTC.

V gene TRBV15 combines with J gene TRBJ2-5; D may be TRBD2 (6 bases). The germline V gene encodes CDR1 LNHNV and CDR2 YYDKDF (reference sequence). The CDR3 length is 15 residues. The V end was cut by 3 bases, the J end by 1 base, with 12 bases between. CDR3 residues: CATSSNLASQETQYF. The CDR3 bases are TGTGCCACCAGCAGTAACCTAGCGAGCCAAGAGACCCAGTACTTC. The entire variable domain, with the rest obtained from reference TRBV15 and TRBJ2-5, is as follows: DAMVIQNPRYQVTQFGKPVTLSCSQTLNHNVMYWYQQKSSQAPKLLFHYYDKDFNNEADTPDNFQSRRPNTSFCFLDIRSPGLGDTAMYLCATSSNLASQETQYFGPGTRLLVL.

Details on this clone: Other DNA sequences of this sample code for an identical CDR3. The V gene is TRBV10-3, the J gene TRBJ2-1; TRBD2 matches at 15 bases. There are 14 residues in the CDR3. Germline V gives CDR1 ENHRY, CDR2 SYGVKD. Germline trimming cut 10 bases from V and 12 bases from J; bases unmatched to any gene: 10. The CDR3 protein is CATGLAGGPGSQFF. DNA of the CDR3: TGTGCCACAGGACTAGCGGGGGGGCCGGGCTCGCAGTTCTTC.

This chain uses TRBV18 with TRBJ2-1, with D maybe TRBD2 (6 bases). In germline, CDR1 is KGHSH, CDR2 LQKENI. V was shortened by 3 bases and J by 6 bases, with 18 bases between the two germline ends. This CDR3 is 16 amino acids long. The CDR3 DNA follows: TGTGCCAGCTCACCCCAGGCCCAGCGGGCTCCCAATGAGCAGTTCTTC. It encodes CASSPQAQRAPNEQFF. Using reference TRBV18 and TRBJ2-1 for the parts outside the CDR3, the full variable domain is NAGVMQNPRHLVRRRGQEARLRCSPMKGHSHVYWYRQLPEEGLKFMVYLQKENIIDESGMPKERFSAEFPKEGPSILRIQQVVRGDSAAYFCASSPQAQRAPNEQFFGPGTRLTVL.

This clone was seen only a few times. The chain carries TRBV4-3 and TRBJ1-2; TRBD1 is a possible D gene (6 bases). The germline V gene encodes CDR1 LGHNA and CDR2 YSLEER. V was clipped by 0 bases and J by 6 bases, with 17 bases between them. The CDR3 consists of 16 residues. The CDR3 nucleotides are TGCGCCAGCAGCCAAGAAAATCCGAACAGGGCCAATGGCTACACCTTC. It encodes CASSQENPNRANGYTF.

This chain uses TRBV29-1 with TRBJ2-3; 12 positions match TRBD2. The V segment lost 6 bases and the J segment 2 bases; nucleotides outside the gene matches: 15. There are 18 residues in the CDR3. Germline values: CDR1 SQVTM, CDR2 ANQGSEA. The CDR3 spells CSVSGYWTSGTLTDTQYF. The CDR3 DNA is TGCAGCGTGTCCGGCTACTGGACTAGCGGGACCCTCACAGATACGCAGTATTTT.

This clone was counted once. The genes are TRBV7-9 and TRBJ2-5, with a weak D call TRBD1 (6 bases). Germline CDR1 is SEHNR and CDR2 is FQNEAQ (reference sequence). V lost 4 bases and J 3 bases, leaving 12 bases between the germline ends. The CDR3 sequence is 14 residues long. CDR3 nucleotides: TGTGCCAGCAGCTCTGGGGCAGGGGAAGAGACCCAGTACTTC. This codes for CASSSGAGEETQYF.

This clone was counted a few times. V is TRBV5-6 and J is TRBJ2-7, with TRBD1 matching over 8 bases. Germline loops: CDR1 SGHDT, CDR2 YYEEEE. V trimming: 2 bases; J trimming: 5 bases; junction bases outside the gene matches: 6. The CDR3 spans 14 residues. Here the CDR3 reads CASSFGQGANEQYF. In nucleotides, the CDR3 is TGTGCCAGCAGCTTCGGACAGGGTGCCAACGAGCAGTACTTC.

The CDR3 sequence is CASSVLPGGAMAYEQYF. The CDR3 DNA follows: TGTGCCAGCAGCGTTCTTCCCGGGGGGGCCATGGCCTACGAGCAGTACTTC. The chain employs TRBV9 and TRBJ2-5; 8 bases map to TRBD2. Matching the DNA end better, TRBJ2-7 makes the J call doubtful. CDR1 SGDLS and CDR2 YYNGEE come from the germline V gene. The CDR3 is made up of 17 amino acids.

This clone was found a few times. The chain recombines TRBV9 with TRBJ1-1; D might be TRBD1 (5 bases). This CDR3 contains 15 residues. Trimming removed 3 bases from V and 0 bases from J, with 12 bases in between. From germline, CDR1 is SGDLS and CDR2 YYNGEE. The DNA of the CDR3 is TGTGCCAGCAGCGCCGTAGGGGCCTTGAACACTGAAGCTTTCTTT. The encoded protein is CASSAVGALNTEAFF.

The chain joins TRBV29-1 to TRBJ2-1, with 10 bases matching TRBD1. CDR1 is SQVTM, CDR2 ANQGSEA, per germline. Losses at the gene ends were 3 bases for V and 4 bases for J; bases not matched to a gene: 3. The CDR3 runs to 14 residues. CDR3: CSVDTGQGYNEQFF. CDR3 coding DNA: TGCAGCGTTGATACGGGACAGGGGTACAATGAGCAGTTCTTC.

This clone was counted once. This sequence joins TRBV4-1 and TRBJ1-6, with a tentative D call TRBD1 (6 bases). The CDR3 has 14 amino acids. Germline-derived CDR1 and CDR2 are MGHRA and YSYEKL. Trimming stripped 2 bases from V and 7 bases from J, with 9 bases between. CDR3 amino acids: CASSQQGYNSPLHF. The CDR3 nucleotides are TGCGCCAGCAGCCAACAGGGGTACAATTCACCCCTCCACTTT.

The CDR3 reads CASSERGLAGEPPSHPTLTDTQYF. CDR3 DNA: TGCGCCAGCAGTGAGCGCGGACTAGCGGGAGAGCCCCCCTCCCATCCCACCCTCACAGATACGCAGTATTTT. The rearrangement joins TRBV10-1 to TRBJ2-3, with 13 bases matching TRBD2. Per germline, CDR1 WNHNN and CDR2 SYGVQD (reference sequence). Unmatched junction bases numbered 25, after V lost 2 bases and J lost 2 bases. The CDR3 has 24 residues.

V and J are TRBV19 and TRBJ2-1; 8 bases agree with TRBD1. The CDR3 is 15 residues long. CDR1 and CDR2 (germline): LNHDA, SQIVND (reference sequence). The trim removed 3 bases at V and 4 bases at J, leaving 5 bases unmatched. CDR3 sequence reads: CASSMSGQGYNEQFF. The CDR3 DNA sequence: TGTGCCAGTAGTATGAGCGGACAGGGATACAATGAGCAGTTCTTC.

The chain carries TRBV19 and TRBJ1-1; D gene unclear. Germline values: CDR1 LNHDA, CDR2 SQIVND (reference sequence). This CDR3 has 14 residues. Trimming pared 8 bases from V and 5 bases from J, leaving 18 bases between. The CDR3 is CASWGGTRDTEAFF. CDR3 DNA: TGTGCCAGTTGGGGTGGAACTAGGGATACTGAAGCTTTCTTT.

V gene TRBV11-2 combines with J gene TRBJ2-7; D ambiguous. The germline V gene has CDR1 SGHAT and CDR2 FQNNGV. V was trimmed by 3 bases and J by 3 bases, leaving 12 bases between them. The CDR3 extends over 14 amino acids. The CDR3 DNA is TGTGCCAGCAGCTTGACTCCCTCTTTCTACGAGCAGTACGTC. This sequence encodes CASSLTPSFYEQYV.

The rearrangement uses TRBV4-1 and TRBJ2-5; 10 bases match TRBD1. The DNA end lines up better with TRBJ2-7; the J call may be wrong. CDR3 length equals 16 residues. Germline lookup yields CDR1 MGHRA and CDR2 YSYEKL. DNA for the CDR3: TGCGCCAGCAGCCAAGATGGGACAGGGGTCCACTACGAGCAGTACTTC. It codes for CASSQDGTGVHYEQYF.

The chain employs TRBV10-1 and TRBJ2-1, with 11 nucleotides matching TRBD2. The V segment lost 8 bases and the J segment 5 bases; nucleotides outside the gene matches: 8. CDR3 length: 15 amino acids. CDR1 is WNHNN and CDR2 is SYGVQD in the germline V gene (reference sequence). The CDR3 sequence is CASGPGTSGDNEQFF. CDR3 in DNA: TGCGCCAGCGGACCCGGGACTAGCGGCGACAATGAGCAGTTCTTC.

The chain couples TRBV11-2 to TRBJ2-4; 10 nucleotides agree with TRBD2. After removal of 0 bases from V and 3 bases from J, the junction contained 8 bases not matched to a gene. The CDR3 consists of 18 residues. CDR1 is SGHAT, CDR2 FQNNGV, per germline. CDR3 protein: CASSLEYGLADFKNIQYF. DNA of the CDR3: TGTGCCAGCAGCTTAGAGTATGGACTAGCGGACTTCAAAAACATTCAGTACTTC.

The chain combines TRBV29-1 with TRBJ1-1; the match to TRBD1 covers 8 bases. Germline CDR1 is SQVTM and CDR2 is ANQGSEA. This CDR3 has 12 amino acids. The V gene end was trimmed by 7 bases and the J gene end by 4 bases; junction bases not matched to a gene: 5. The CDR3 protein is CSGVQGGTEAFF. As DNA, the CDR3 is TGCAGCGGGGTACAGGGGGGCACTGAAGCTTTCTTT.

V and J are TRBV19 and TRBJ1-5; 8 bases are shared with TRBD1. From germline, CDR1 is LNHDA and CDR2 SQIVND (reference sequence). This CDR3 region has 17 residues. J gave up 0 bases and V 2 bases, and 6 bases lay outside the gene matches. CDR3: CASSILGQGLSNQPQHF. The CDR3 region has the DNA TGTGCCAGTAGTATACTCGGACAGGGACTTAGCAATCAGCCCCAGCATTTT.

The chain combines TRBV29-1 with TRBJ2-3; TRBD1 aligns across 9 bases. J gave up 2 bases and V 6 bases, and 9 bases lay outside the gene matches. This CDR3 has 15 amino acids. CDR1 and CDR2 from the germline V gene are SQVTM and ANQGSEA. The CDR3 nucleotides read TGCAGCGTGACAGGGGGGAGTTTCTTCACAGATACGCAGTATTTT. Its protein is CSVTGGSFFTDTQYF.